Sequencing of this T cell receptor (beta chain) was carried out in a study of glioma-infiltrating T cells after dendritic cell vaccination. Study details: Glioblastoma patients came from Phase I and II dendritic cell vaccination trials.

Germline loops: CDR1 MNHNS, CDR2 SASEGT. The CDR3 contains 15 residues. V trimming: 6 bases; J trimming: 3 bases; junction bases outside the gene matches: 9. Time point meaning: after dendritic cell vaccination, including at tumor progression/relapse. This clone was detected only a few times. TCRB CDR3 was amplified from 2 ug genomic DNA or less. Some clones are missing from TCRdb's copy, which holds only in-frame ones; the method was immunoSEQ multiplex PCR. Of over 75,000 clones listed, about 81% were seen once; the top ten hold over 2%. Sample: blood, taken after dendritic cell vaccination. The receptor comes from a human donor with glioblastoma. The V gene is TRBV6-1, the J gene TRBJ2-5; 8 nucleotides agree with TRBD1. The CDR3 DNA reads as TGTGCCAGCAGGAGCACCGGGACAGGCAAAGAGACCCAGTACTTC. It yields the protein CASRSTGTGKETQYF.